Following are 5 T cell receptor beta chains from one sample sequenced in a study of regulatory T cells in long-lasting Graves disease. Time point in this sample: newly diagnosed GD, antithyroid drugs for less than 3 months. With RNA extracted from PBMCs as input, the TCR library was made. Sequencing libraries for TCR beta were prepared with iRepertoire HTBI primers and Arm-PCR of CDR3 regions. TCRdb analysed the multiplex PCR reads with MiXCR anew, one entry per CDR3 protein. Of some 350,000 distinct CDR3 sequences in the sample, around 15% were seen once. This sample was also put to use in a study of T cells in Graves' hyperthyroidism and ophthalmopathy.

The sample was peripheral blood mononuclear cells (PBMCs), taken at new diagnosis, from a patient treated with antithyroid drugs. The receptors shown here come from a woman between 18 and 29 years old with Graves disease.

This clonotype was counted ten times or more. The chain couples TRBV7-2 to TRBJ2-3; 7 bases line up with TRBD1. CDR3 length: 16 residues. Per germline, CDR1 SGHTA and CDR2 FQGNSA. V was pared by 7 bases and J by 6 bases, with 16 bases of the junction left unmatched. The DNA of the CDR3 is TGTGCCAGCAAGCAGAGGGTTGCAGGGGGATGGGATACGCAGTATTTT. It specifies CASKQRVAGGWDTQYF.

This clonotype was recorded many times. Germline and junction disagree at one end, which may indicate a read error. The V and J genes are TRBV5-1 and TRBJ2-1; D not resolved. Germline loops: CDR1 SGHRS, CDR2 YFSETQ. The CDR3 runs to 13 residues. CDR3 residues: CASSLFADNEQFF. CDR3 DNA: TGTGCCAGCAGCTTATTTGCGGACAATGAGCAGTTCTTC.

The gene calls are TRBV6-9 and TRBJ2-3, with TRBD2 as a possible D gene (6 bases). CDR1 and CDR2 from the germline V gene are MNHGY and SVAAGI. Trimming removed 3 bases from V and 0 bases from J, with 13 bases in between. The CDR3 runs 16 residues. CDR3 region: CASSYLPAGSTDTQYF. The CDR3 nucleotides are TGTGCCAGCAGTTACCTCCCGGCGGGGAGCACAGATACGCAGTATTTT.

This clonotype was found many times. The V call is TRBV7-9, the J call TRBJ1-5; TRBD1 matches 7 bases. Germline trimming cut 5 bases from V and 2 bases from J; bases unmatched to any gene: 6. Germline-derived CDR1 and CDR2 are SEHNR and FQNEAQ (reference sequence). This CDR3 is 15 amino acids long. Here the CDR3 reads CASSGGGGGNQPQHF. In DNA form, the CDR3 reads TGTGCCAGCAGCGGGGGAGGGGGCGGCAATCAGCCCCAGCATTTT.

This clonotype was seen a handful of times. This may stem from a read error, because a much larger clone lies one nucleotide away. The genes are TRBV7-2 and TRBJ2-7; D is uncertain. Germline loops: CDR1 SGHTA, CDR2 FQGNSA. The V and J ends lost 7 bases and 0 bases respectively, with 4 bases between them. CDR3 length: 11 residues. The CDR3 region is CASTNSYEQYF. CDR3 bases: TGTGCCAGCACCAACTCCTACGAGCAGTACTTC.